This TCR beta chain was captured by sequencing in a study of T cell responses to AZD1222 COVID-19 vaccine. The ends lost 0 bases at V and 4 bases at J; junction bases unmatched: 6. The CDR3 totals 16 residues. Germline V CDR1 and CDR2: LGHDT, YNNKEL (reference sequence). Using immunoSEQ multiplex PCR, the repertoire was profiled, and TCRdb retains in-frame clones only, with some absent. This table has 95,000 to 150,000 clones, around 83% appearing once. The chain has TRBV3-1 (or the pseudogene TRBV3-2) and TRBJ2-3, with 8 bases fitting TRBD2. The TCR originated in an adult who received the AZD1222 COVID-19 vaccine. Sequenced material: peripheral blood, taken 28 days after the second AZD1222 dose. Here the CDR3 DNA reads TGTGCCAGCAGCCAAGATCTTGCGGGGGGATCAGATACGCAGTATTTT. Residues: CASSQDLAGGSDTQYF.